The next 31 T cell receptor beta chains were all read from a single sample in a study of T-cell memory formation after mild COVID-19. TCRdb redid the calling of the 5' RACE reads with MiXCR, one entry per CDR3 protein. The sample has under 300,000 distinct CDR3 sequences; roughly 17% are singletons. Sequences were obtained from PBMCs or a T cell subset sorted from them (not recorded which). The receptors were sampled from a man aged 18 to 29 who had mild COVID-19 (a few samples of this study predate the infection). Cell type and time point are not known.

This clonotype was detected only a few times. The chain uses TRBV3-1 and TRBJ2-7; no reliable D call. The CDR3 totals 14 residues. The germline V and J ends were trimmed by 4 bases and 7 bases, with 17 bases remaining between them. Per the germline V gene, CDR1 is LGHDT and CDR2 is YNNKEL (reference sequence). CDR3 DNA sequence: TGTGCCAGCAGCCCCCTACGGGCAACTACGGAGCAGTACTTC. It encodes CASSPLRATTEQYF.

The chain links TRBV24-1 to TRBJ2-3, with 7 bases that match TRBD1. Germline V gene data show CDR1 as KGHDR and CDR2 as SFDVKD. V lost 9 bases and J lost 5; bases outside the gene matches: 7. This CDR3 has 13 residues. The CDR3 DNA follows: TGTGCCACCTCTGACAGGGTAAAAGATACGCAGTATTTT. Protein: CATSDRVKDTQYF.

On this clonotype itself: This may arise from a read error, as a much more abundant clone is one base away. No DNA is shown, since the ends of the CDR3 on it are uncertain; the CDR3 is the one TCRdb lists. V and J are TRBV9 and TRBJ1-1; TRBD1, the D gene given by the table, was not confirmed from the DNA. The germline V gene encodes CDR1 SGDLS and CDR2 YYNGEE. The CDR3 adds up to 17 amino acids, both ends counted. CDR3 sequence reads: CASSAPFGQGINTEDFF.

This clonotype was seen a few times. This chain uses TRBV6-1 with TRBJ1-2, with 7 bases lining up with TRBD1. CDR3 length: 16 amino acids. Germline V lookup: CDR1 MNHNS, CDR2 SASEGT. V shed 4 bases, J shed 5 bases, and the junction held 13 bases outside the gene matches. CDR3 coding DNA: TGTGCCAGCAGTGTCGGGACAGCGATCGCAATGTATGGCTACACCTTC. It specifies CASSVGTAIAMYGYTF.

This clonotype was found a few times. This CDR3 is CASSPGLADTYEQYF. The CDR3 coding sequence is TGCGCCAGCAGCCCAGGACTAGCGGACACCTACGAGCAGTACTTC. The chain carries TRBV4-1 and TRBJ2-7, with TRBD2 identical over 10 bases. The CDR3 extends over 15 amino acids. The germline V gene has CDR1 MGHRA and CDR2 YSYEKL. Trimming took 4 bases from V and 2 from J; bases not matched to a gene: 5.

This chain joins TRBV10-3 and TRBJ1-2; no firm D call. The CDR3 extends over 13 amino acids. CDR1 ENHRY and CDR2 SYGVKD come from the germline V gene. Trimming took off 6 bases at V and 4 bases at J, with 12 bases between the two ends. The CDR3 loop is CAIRGGGSYGYTF. The CDR3 bases are TGTGCCATCAGGGGCGGAGGGAGCTATGGCTACACCTTC.

This clonotype was recorded a few times. The chain links TRBV27 to TRBJ1-1; D unresolved. The CDR3 totals 15 residues. Looked up from germline, CDR1 is MNHEY and CDR2 is SMNVEV (reference sequence). The germline V and J ends were trimmed by 2 bases and 1 base, with 11 bases remaining between them. The CDR3: CASSLMEGGNTEAFF. In nucleotides, the CDR3 is TGTGCCAGCAGTTTAATGGAGGGAGGGAACACTGAAGCTTTCTTT.

The chain combines TRBV6-1 with TRBJ2-3; either TRBD1 or TRBD2 may supply D (6 bases each). V was cut by 3 bases and J by 6 bases, with 13 bases left in between. The CDR3 consists of 14 residues. The germline V gene has CDR1 MNHNS and CDR2 SASEGT. The chain's CDR3 is CASSDRGPADTQYF. The CDR3, as DNA: TGTGCCAGCAGTGACCGGGGGCCAGCTGATACGCAGTATTTT.

This clonotype was seen a handful of times. The genes are TRBV5-1 and TRBJ2-5; possible D gene TRBD1, 5 bases. Germline CDR1 and CDR2: SGHRS and YFSETQ. CDR3 size: 16 residues. V was trimmed by 0 bases and J by 10 bases, leaving 22 bases between them. This CDR3 reads CASSLANGLMQGDQYF. In DNA form, the CDR3 reads TGCGCCAGCAGCTTGGCCAACGGGTTGATGCAAGGGGACCAGTACTTC.

The chain employs TRBV3-1 and TRBJ1-4, with unresolved D. Trimming took 4 bases from V and 7 from J, leaving 7 bases between them. CDR3 length: 12 amino acids. Germline-derived CDR1 and CDR2 are LGHDT and YNNKEL (reference sequence). The CDR3 nucleotides read TGTGCCAGCAGCCGTTTGGGTGAAAAACTGTTTTTT. Its protein is CASSRLGEKLFF. Full variable domain (outside the CDR3, taken from reference TRBV3-1 and TRBJ1-4): DTAVSQTPKYLVTQMGNDKSIKCEQNLGHDTMYWYKQDSKKFLKIMFSYNNKELIINETVPNRFSPKSPDKAHLNLHINSLELGDSAVYFCASSRLGEKLFFGSGTQLSVL.

This clonotype has a handful of counts. The V gene is TRBV12-3 or TRBV12-4, the J gene TRBJ1-5; D not resolved. The V end lost 7 bases, the J end lost 2 bases, and 18 bases lay between the germline ends. CDR3 length: 16 residues. CDR3 in amino acids: CASTITSLRGNQPQHF. CDR3 in DNA: TGTGCCAGCACCATAACGTCCCTGAGAGGCAATCAGCCCCAGCATTTT.

The chain has TRBV24-1 and TRBJ2-3; no definite D call. V lost 3 bases, J lost 3 bases, and 6 bases lay in between. The CDR3 runs to 13 residues. Germline CDR1 and CDR2: KGHDR and SFDVKD. The CDR3: CATSDHITDTQYF. The CDR3 coding sequence is TGTGCCACCAGTGATCATATAACAGATACGCAGTATTTT.

Only a few counts were recorded for this clonotype. The gene calls are TRBV7-2 and TRBJ2-1; 7 nucleotides agree with TRBD2. The V and J ends lost 11 bases and 2 bases, in that order; junction bases with no gene match: 12. Germline V lookup: CDR1 SGHTA, CDR2 FQGNSA. CDR3 length: 15 amino acids. Here the CDR3 reads CASKGARGTYNEQFF. The CDR3 bases are TGTGCCTCCAAAGGGGCGCGGGGGACCTACAATGAGCAGTTCTTC.

In its sample, this clonotype was seen a few times. The genes are TRBV20-1 and TRBJ1-5, with D unresolved. This CDR3 contains 15 residues. From germline, CDR1 is DFQATT and CDR2 SNEGSKA (reference sequence). V lost 0 bases and J lost 7, with 16 bases in between. CDR3 loop: CSARDVGGIGQPQHF. In DNA form, the CDR3 reads TGCAGTGCTAGAGACGTTGGAGGGATTGGACAGCCCCAGCATTTT.

This clonotype was counted ten times or more. The V gene is TRBV7-9, the J gene TRBJ2-7; 8 bases fit TRBD2. Germline CDR1 is SEHNR and CDR2 is FQNEAQ (reference sequence). Trimming cost V 4 bases and J 2 bases; bases outside gene matches: 7. The CDR3 covers 15 residues. This CDR3 is CASSSSLGLAYEQYF. CDR3 DNA: TGTGCCAGCAGCTCTTCCCTGGGACTAGCCTACGAGCAGTACTTC.

This clonotype was counted only a few times. The chain has TRBV5-6 and TRBJ1-6; tentative D call: TRBD1 (5 bases). The CDR3 contains 17 residues. From germline, CDR1 is SGHDT and CDR2 YYEEEE. V lost 0 bases to trimming and J lost 13 bases, with 23 bases between them. In DNA, the CDR3 is TGTGCCAGCAGCTTGGTGATCGGGGGAAGAGGAAGCTCGCCCCTCCACTTT. Its translation is CASSLVIGGRGSSPLHF.

This clonotype showed up just a few times. The chain recombines TRBV5-1 with TRBJ1-1; D may be TRBD1 (5 bases). V lost 6 bases to trimming and J lost 4 bases, with 19 bases between them. CDR3 size: 15 residues. CDR1 is SGHRS and CDR2 is YFSETQ in the germline V gene. CDR3 DNA: TGCGCCAGCACCAGGTTCGGGGAGAGGGGCACTGAAGCTTTCTTT. Protein sequence: CASTRFGERGTEAFF.

The chain uses TRBV10-2 and TRBJ2-7, with 9 positions matching TRBD1. The CDR3 is made up of 13 amino acids. Per germline, CDR1 WSHSY and CDR2 SAAADI. Trimming took 8 bases from V and 6 from J; bases not matched to a gene: 8. CDR3 nucleotide sequence: TGCGCCAGCTCGGTTACAGGGGGCGGCGAGCAGTACGTC. It encodes CASSVTGGGEQYV.

This clonotype was counted many times. In DNA form, the CDR3 reads TGTGCCAGCAGTTTCTCATACGGGGGGAAGGCCAAAAACATTCAGTACTTC. The encoded protein is CASSFSYGGKAKNIQYF. The chain couples TRBV28 to TRBJ2-4, with 7 nucleotides matching TRBD2. J was trimmed by 1 base and V by 3 bases; bases with no gene match: 9. Germline CDR1 is MDHEN and CDR2 is SYDVKM. The CDR3 totals 17 residues.

This clonotype was counted only a few times. The chain joins TRBV7-2 to TRBJ2-1, with D perhaps matching TRBD2 (5 bases). With 3 bases removed from V and 11 bases from J, the gap between germline ends came to 8 bases. Germline-derived CDR1 and CDR2 are SGHTA and FQGNSA. This CDR3 spans 11 amino acids. CDR3 nucleotides: TGTGCCAGCAGCTTGGACTCCCAGCAGTTCTTC. It translates to CASSLDSQQFF.

The table lists this clonotype with a few counts. V usage is TRBV5-1 and J usage is TRBJ2-4; 7 nucleotides align to TRBD2. J gave up 4 bases and V 2 bases, and 3 bases lay outside the gene matches. The CDR3 loop spans 14 amino acids. Germline CDR1 and CDR2: SGHRS and YFSETQ. The CDR3 is CASSFGGRKNIQYF. The CDR3 nucleotides are TGCGCCAGCAGCTTCGGGGGGAGGAAAAACATTCAGTACTTC.

This clonotype was counted many times. V is TRBV18 and J is TRBJ2-3; D gene uncertain. Per germline, CDR1 KGHSH and CDR2 LQKENI. V gave up 8 bases and J gave up 2 bases, with 8 bases separating them. This CDR3 contains 12 residues. The CDR3 coding sequence is TGTGCCAGCAGCCCAAACACAGATACGCAGTATTTT. Its translation: CASSPNTDTQYF.

With respect to this clonotype: A much more abundant neighbour one base away suggests this may be a read error. The chain couples TRBV20-1 to TRBJ1-2; the D is unclear. The CDR3 has 9 amino acids. The V end was cut by 0 bases, the J end by 7 bases, with 0 bases between. In germline, CDR1 is DFQATT, CDR2 SNEGSKA (reference sequence). CDR3 coding DNA: TGCAGTGCTAGAGATGGCTACACCTTC. It translates to CSARDGYTF.

This clonotype was observed a few times. The chain links TRBV20-1 to TRBJ1-1; TRBD1 aligns across 7 bases. The length of the CDR3 is 16 residues. Trimming cost V 0 bases and J 6 bases; bases outside gene matches: 13. The germline V gene encodes CDR1 DFQATT and CDR2 SNEGSKA (reference sequence). In DNA form, the CDR3 reads TGCAGTGCTAGAGAGTCGCTCGACAGGGAGGTCGCTGAAGCTTTCTTT. Translated: CSARESLDREVAEAFF.

The V gene is TRBV20-1, the J gene TRBJ2-5; 11 bases line up with TRBD2. J gave up 4 bases and V 4 bases, and 5 bases lay outside the gene matches. From germline, CDR1 is DFQATT and CDR2 SNEGSKA (reference sequence). The CDR3 is 14 residues long. CDR3 in DNA: TGCAGTGCTATAGCGGGGGGGCCGGGAGAGACCCAGTACTTC. The encoded protein is CSAIAGGPGETQYF.

This chain's CDR3 is CASTSWRAPNNSPLHF. For the CDR3, the DNA is TGTGCCAGCACCTCCTGGAGGGCCCCTAATAATTCACCCCTCCACTTT. The chain recombines TRBV12-3 or TRBV12-4 with TRBJ1-6; D ambiguous. Trimming stripped 7 bases from V and 5 bases from J, with 18 bases between. This CDR3 has 16 amino acids.

This clonotype was seen many times. The chain has TRBV5-1 and TRBJ2-3, with 8 bases matching TRBD1. Germline V CDR1 and CDR2: SGHRS, YFSETQ. The CDR3 covers 15 residues. Germline trimming cut 5 bases from V and 3 bases from J; bases unmatched to any gene: 8. As DNA, the CDR3 is TGCGCCAGCAGGCTTCAAACAGGGGGGACAGATACGCAGTATTTT. Its translation: CASRLQTGGTDTQYF.

The rearrangement links TRBV5-5 to TRBJ1-1; 10 bases align to TRBD1. J was trimmed by 1 base and V by 5 bases; bases with no gene match: 8. The length of the CDR3 is 16 residues. Germline assignment: CDR1 SGHKS and CDR2 YYEKEE (reference sequence). The CDR3 sequence is CASSSRDRGKNTEAFF. The CDR3 DNA reads as TGTGCCAGCAGTTCCCGGGACAGGGGAAAGAACACTGAAGCTTTCTTT. The full variable domain, its missing parts supplied by reference TRBV5-5 and TRBJ1-1, is DAGVTQSPTHLIKTRGQQVTLRCSPISGHKSVSWYQQVLGQGPQFIFQYYEKEERGRGNFPDRFSARQFPNYSSELNVNALLLGDSALYLCASSSRDRGKNTEAFFGQGTRLTVV.

The chain recombines TRBV29-1 with TRBJ1-1; 7 nucleotides align to TRBD1. V lost 4 bases and J lost 3; bases outside the gene matches: 5. The CDR3 has 13 amino acids. Germline CDR1 and CDR2: SQVTM and ANQGSEA. The CDR3 DNA is TGCAGCGTTGGCAGGGGGGCGGACACTGAAGCTTTCTTT. Translating it yields CSVGRGADTEAFF.

The chain links TRBV5-1 to TRBJ2-7, with 8 bases that match TRBD1. The CDR3 covers 14 residues. In germline, CDR1 is SGHRS, CDR2 YFSETQ. V lost 3 bases, J lost 3 bases, and 5 bases stayed unmatched. The CDR3 DNA sequence: TGCGCCAGCAGCTCCCGGACAGGGTACTACGAGCAGTACTTC. Translation gives CASSSRTGYYEQYF.

V and J are TRBV5-1 and TRBJ2-3; no clear D gene. Deletions cut 0 bases from V and 0 bases from J, with 11 bases between. From germline, CDR1 is SGHRS and CDR2 YFSETQ. This CDR3 spans 16 amino acids. The CDR3 region is CASSLVPPRSTDTQYF. The CDR3 DNA sequence: TGCGCCAGCAGCTTGGTCCCCCCGAGGAGCACAGATACGCAGTATTTT.